The 32 T cell receptor beta chains presented below share a single source sample, sequenced in a study of T cells after yellow fever vaccination. One entry per CDR3 protein results from TCRdb running MiXCR on the 5' RACE reads. The table includes tens of thousands of distinct CDR3 sequences, roughly 6.9% detected once. The material sequenced was CD8+ T cells sorted from PBMCs, taken less than 6 days after the first yellow fever vaccination. The source is a man younger than 30 who received the YFV17D yellow fever vaccine.

V gene TRBV11-2 combines with J gene TRBJ2-3; no reliable D call. The CDR3 is made up of 15 amino acids. Per the germline V gene, CDR1 is SGHAT and CDR2 is FQNNGV. Trimming stripped 5 bases from V and 2 bases from J, with 14 bases between. In DNA form, the CDR3 reads TGTGCCAGCAGCCTGAGGCCAGACGCCACAGATACGCAGTATTTT. Protein product: CASSLRPDATDTQYF.

V usage is TRBV7-6 and J usage is TRBJ1-2; D is possibly TRBD1 (5 bases). The germline V and J ends were trimmed by 6 bases and 7 bases, with 21 bases remaining between them. The length of the CDR3 is 15 residues. The germline V gene encodes CDR1 SGHVS and CDR2 FNYEAQ. CDR3 sequence: CASSPSGSGGGGYTF. The DNA for the CDR3 is TGTGCCAGCAGTCCTTCAGGGTCGGGGGGAGGTGGCTACACCTTC.

In this sample, this clonotype turned up many times. The chain uses TRBV5-6 and TRBJ2-3, with TRBD1 identical over 10 bases. The CDR3 runs 15 residues. With 3 bases clipped from V and 5 bases from J, the junction kept 6 bases outside the gene matches. Germline CDR1 is SGHDT and CDR2 is YYEEEE. The CDR3 reads CASSSVTGGRDTQYF. The CDR3 nucleotides read TGTGCCAGCAGCTCCGTGACAGGGGGCAGAGATACGCAGTATTTT.

This clonotype was recorded at least ten times. J is TRBJ2-7 and V is TRBV2; 8 bases align to TRBD2. J gave up 0 bases and V 3 bases, and 4 bases lay outside the gene matches. The CDR3 length is 15 residues. In germline, CDR1 is SNHLY, CDR2 FYNNEI. The CDR3 protein is CASSEGGGSSYEQYV. As DNA, the CDR3 is TGTGCCAGCAGTGAGGGCGGGGGGAGCTCCTACGAGCAGTACGTC.

At least ten counts were recorded for this clonotype. This sequence joins TRBV7-8 and TRBJ1-2; TRBD1 is a possible D gene (6 bases). V was trimmed by 0 bases and J by 4 bases, leaving 21 bases between them. Looked up from germline, CDR1 is SGHVS and CDR2 is FQNEAQ. This CDR3 has 18 residues. CDR3 in DNA: TGTGCCAGCAGCTTAGCGGCGGGGGGCGCGGGGCTGGGCTATGGCTACACCTTC. This encodes CASSLAAGGAGLGYGYTF.

V usage is TRBV27 and J usage is TRBJ1-1, with TRBD1 matching over 7 bases. Per the germline V gene, CDR1 is MNHEY and CDR2 is SMNVEV (reference sequence). The CDR3 covers 19 residues. Trimming removed 2 bases from V and 4 bases from J; junction bases left unmatched: 19. CDR3 residues: CASSLSLPGTATSGTEAFF. The CDR3 DNA is TGTGCCAGCAGTTTAAGCCTCCCCGGGACAGCGACTAGCGGCACTGAAGCTTTCTTT.

This clonotype was seen repeatedly, ten times or more. V is TRBV11-2 and J is TRBJ2-2; 8 bases are a match to TRBD2. The V segment lost 5 bases and the J segment 2 bases; nucleotides outside the gene matches: 16. Germline CDR1 is SGHAT and CDR2 is FQNNGV. The CDR3 spans 19 residues. The CDR3 reads CASSLPLFRAGANTGELFF. In nucleotides, the CDR3 is TGTGCCAGCAGCCTCCCCCTTTTTCGAGCGGGGGCCAACACCGGGGAGCTGTTTTTT. Full variable domain (rest looked up from reference TRBV11-2 and TRBJ2-2): EAGVAQSPRYKIIEKRQSVAFWCNPISGHATLYWYQQILGQGPKLLIQFQNNGVVDDSQLPKDRFSAERLKGVDSTLKIQPAKLEDSAVYLCASSLPLFRAGANTGELFFGEGSRLTVL.

This clonotype was seen ten or more times. This rearrangement joins TRBV5-1 to TRBJ2-7, with no clear D. CDR1 is SGHRS and CDR2 is YFSETQ in the germline V gene. V was pared by 0 bases and J by 3 bases, with 7 bases between. The CDR3 consists of 13 residues. The CDR3 nucleotides read TGCGCCAGCAGCTTGGCCCTAAACTACGAGCAGTACGTC. Translated: CASSLALNYEQYV.

The chain combines TRBV9 with TRBJ2-7; D gene ambiguous. In germline, CDR1 is SGDLS, CDR2 YYNGEE. Trimming took 0 bases from V and 6 from J, leaving 10 bases between them. The CDR3 runs 13 residues. The CDR3 here is CASSVVSGGEQYF. For the CDR3, the DNA is TGTGCCAGCAGCGTAGTATCTGGTGGCGAGCAGTACTTC. The full variable domain, completed using reference TRBV9 and TRBJ2-7, is DSGVTQTPKHLITATGQRVTLRCSPRSGDLSVYWYQQSLDQGLQFLIQYYNGEERAKGNILERFSAQQFPDLHSELNLSSLELGDSALYFCASSVVSGGEQYFGPGTRLTVT.

The chain carries TRBV12-3 or TRBV12-4 and TRBJ2-2; 8 bases are shared with TRBD1. After removal of 4 bases from V and 5 bases from J, the junction contained 3 bases not matched to a gene. The CDR3 runs to 14 residues. For the CDR3, the DNA is TGTGCCAGCAGTTCCAGGGGGCGTACCGGGGAGCTGTTTTTT. Translated: CASSSRGRTGELFF.

This clonotype was observed many times. The chain carries TRBV21-1 and TRBJ2-7; no DNA check was done on the table's D call, TRBD1. TRBV21-1 corresponds to a pseudogene. The CDR3 totals 16 residues. CDR3 residues: CASSKDRERMTYEQYV. CDR3 DNA sequence: TGTGCCAGCAGCAAAGATCGGGAACGGATGACCTACGAGCAGTACGTC.

In this sample, this clonotype turned up many times. The genes are TRBV28 and TRBJ2-3; no clear D. Between the trimmed V and J ends, which lost 0 bases and 4 bases, there was a span of 2 bases. Germline V gene lookup returns CDR1 MDHEN and CDR2 SYDVKM. The CDR3 length is 12 residues. The CDR3 nucleotides are TGTGCCAGCAGTTTATGGGCAGATACGCAGTATTTT. Translation gives CASSLWADTQYF. The full variable domain, completed using reference TRBV28 and TRBJ2-3, is DVKVTQSSRYLVKRTGEKVFLECVQDMDHENMFWYRQDPGLGLRLIYFSYDVKMKEKGDIPEGYSVSREKKERFSLILESASTNQTSMYLCASSLWADTQYFGPGTRLTVL.

J is TRBJ2-7 and V is TRBV4-1; unclear D gene. Germline values: CDR1 MGHRA, CDR2 YSYEKL. The CDR3 loop spans 13 amino acids. V was trimmed by 1 base and J by 0 bases, leaving 4 bases between them. The CDR3 spells CASSQGISYEQYV. The CDR3 nucleotides are TGCGCCAGCAGCCAAGGCATCTCCTACGAGCAGTACGTC.

The genes are TRBV7-4 and TRBJ2-5, with 8 positions matching TRBD2. The V and J ends lost 4 bases and 0 bases, in that order; junction bases with no gene match: 4. Germline assignment: CDR1 SGHVT and CDR2 SQSDAQ. The CDR3 has 15 residues. The CDR3 spells CASSSRGGYQETQYF. In DNA form, the CDR3 reads TGTGCCAGCAGCTCCCGGGGGGGGTACCAAGAGACCCAGTACTTC. Full variable domain (missing parts from reference TRBV7-4 and TRBJ2-5): GAGVSQSPRYKVAKRGRDVALRCDSISGHVTLYWYRQTLGQGSEVLTYSQSDAQRDKSGRPSGRFSAERPERSVSTLKIQRTEQGDSAVYLCASSSRGGYQETQYFGPGTRLLVL.

A few counts support this clonotype. DNA of the CDR3: TGTGCCAGCAGTCGTCATTTGGCATCCACTGAAGCTTTCTTT. As protein: CASSRHLASTEAFF. The chain employs TRBV12-3 or TRBV12-4 and TRBJ1-1; no clear D. V was shortened by 5 bases and J by 4 bases, with 14 bases between the two germline ends. This CDR3 has 14 residues.

This clonotype was counted at least ten times. This chain links TRBV5-1 with TRBJ1-2, with no clear D. The CDR3 is 14 amino acids. V was trimmed by 4 bases and J by 0 bases, leaving 10 bases between them. The V gene's germline CDR1 is SGHRS and CDR2 YFSETQ. DNA of the CDR3: TGCGCCAGCAGCGAATCATCCGCTAACTATGGCTACACCTTC. As protein: CASSESSANYGYTF.

CDR3 sequence: CASLQLAGGNQETQYF. CDR3 sequence (DNA): TGTGCCAGCCTCCAGTTAGCGGGGGGTAACCAAGAGACCCAGTACTTC. The genes are TRBV7-9 and TRBJ2-5; TRBD2 matches at 10 bases. CDR3 length: 16 amino acids. The junction had 9 bases not matched to a gene; V was cut back by 8 bases and J by 0 bases. Germline V CDR1 and CDR2: SEHNR, FQNEAQ (reference sequence).

The V call is TRBV11-2, the J call TRBJ2-1, with D possibly being TRBD2 (6 bases). This CDR3 comprises 14 residues. Deletions cut 5 bases from V and 7 bases from J, with 15 bases between. In germline, CDR1 is SGHAT, CDR2 FQNNGV. Written as DNA, the CDR3 is TGTGCCAGCAGCCCACCGAACCTAGCGAATGAGCAGTTCTTC. It yields the protein CASSPPNLANEQFF. Full variable domain (outside the CDR3, taken from reference TRBV11-2 and TRBJ2-1): EAGVAQSPRYKIIEKRQSVAFWCNPISGHATLYWYQQILGQGPKLLIQFQNNGVVDDSQLPKDRFSAERLKGVDSTLKIQPAKLEDSAVYLCASSPPNLANEQFFGPGTRLTVL.

This clonotype was picked up many times. Here the CDR3 DNA reads TGTGCCAGCAGTTACTCACCGGGACTCACAGATACGCAGTATTTT. This sequence encodes CASSYSPGLTDTQYF. J is TRBJ2-3 and V is TRBV6-5, with a tentative D call TRBD2 (6 bases). CDR1 MNHEY and CDR2 SVGAGI come from the germline V gene. V shed 0 bases and J shed 2 bases, with 9 bases lying between them. The CDR3 is 15 amino acids.

This clonotype occurred a few times. The chain employs TRBV4-1 and TRBJ2-1; D is unclear. The V and J ends lost 1 base and 7 bases respectively, with 8 bases between them. Germline loops: CDR1 MGHRA, CDR2 YSYEKL. The CDR3 extends over 13 amino acids. CDR3 region: CASSQGLGNEQFF. DNA for the CDR3: TGCGCCAGCAGCCAAGGACTGGGGAATGAGCAGTTCTTC.

The V call is TRBV4-3, the J call TRBJ1-5; unclear D gene. Germline V gene lookup returns CDR1 LGHNA and CDR2 YSLEER. The CDR3 runs 15 residues. Trimming stripped 1 base from V and 0 bases from J, with 7 bases between. The CDR3 DNA reads TGCGCCAGCAGCCAAGGAGCCCTTAGCAATCAGCCCCAGCATTTT. Amino acids: CASSQGALSNQPQHF.

The chain joins TRBV11-2 to TRBJ2-2; possibly TRBD1 for D (6 bases). There are 15 residues in the CDR3. From germline, CDR1 is SGHAT and CDR2 FQNNGV. Trimming pared 4 bases from V and 3 bases from J, leaving 12 bases between. In nucleotides, the CDR3 is TGTGCCAGCAGCTCTAACAGGGTGGACACCGGGGAGCTGTTTTTT. Translated: CASSSNRVDTGELFF.

The chain combines TRBV5-1 with TRBJ1-5, with a possible D match to TRBD1 (6 bases). The CDR3 is 16 amino acids. Between the trimmed V and J ends, which lost 3 bases and 7 bases, there was a span of 20 bases. Per germline, CDR1 SGHRS and CDR2 YFSETQ. CDR3 nucleotide sequence: TGCGCCAGCAGCTCAGGCCACGGGGGGGCAGGGCAGCCCCAGCATTTT. This translates into CASSSGHGGAGQPQHF.

This clonotype was seen a few times. The chain recombines TRBV20-1 with TRBJ2-4, with 8 bases fitting TRBD2. From germline, CDR1 is DFQATT and CDR2 SNEGSKA (reference sequence). CDR3 length: 17 amino acids. V was clipped by 1 base and J by 3 bases; unmatched bases: 11. DNA for the CDR3: TGCAGTGCTAGAGGGGACCTTAGCGGGGCCCTCAAAAACATTCAGTACTTC. It is translated as CSARGDLSGALKNIQYF.

A note on this clonotype: A much more abundant neighbour one base away suggests this may be a read error. The J gene is TRBJ1-5, the V gene TRBV4-1, with a possible D match to TRBD1 (5 bases). From germline, CDR1 is MGHRA and CDR2 YSYEKL. The CDR3 length is 16 residues. The CDR3 loop is CASSQEGGGSKQPQHF. The CDR3 bases are TGCGCCAGCAGCCAAGAGGGGGGGGGGAGCAAGCAGCCCCAGCATTTT.

The rearrangement uses TRBV15 and TRBJ2-3; D is ambiguous. This CDR3 region has 12 residues. V lost 1 base and J 4 bases, leaving 3 bases between the germline ends. CDR1 and CDR2 from the germline V gene are LNHNV and YYDKDF (reference sequence). CDR3 nucleotide sequence: TGTGCCACCAGCAGAGCTTCAGATACGCAGTATTTT. Residues: CATSRASDTQYF.

J is TRBJ2-5 and V is TRBV7-9; tentatively, D is TRBD1 (5 bases). There are 16 residues in the CDR3. Per the germline V gene, CDR1 is SEHNR and CDR2 is FQNEAQ (reference sequence). Trimming removed 4 bases from V and 0 bases from J, with 15 bases in between. The CDR3 sequence: CASSYRISMYQETQYF. The CDR3, as DNA: TGTGCCAGCAGCTACAGGATTTCTATGTACCAAGAGACCCAGTACTTC.

This clonotype was observed a handful of times. This rearrangement joins TRBV4-1 to TRBJ1-2; 9 bases match TRBD1. Trimming took 5 bases from V and 4 from J; bases not matched to a gene: 8. The CDR3 is made up of 15 amino acids. Germline-derived CDR1 and CDR2 are MGHRA and YSYEKL. The DNA of the CDR3 is TGCGCCAGCAGCGGCACAGGGGGCGAGGGCTATGGCTACACCTTC. Encoded protein: CASSGTGGEGYGYTF.

This clonotype was seen at least ten times. The chain couples TRBV29-1 to TRBJ1-3; D unclear. The CDR3 is made up of 14 amino acids. The V end was cut by 4 bases, the J end by 0 bases, with 10 bases between. Germline V CDR1 and CDR2: SQVTM, ANQGSEA. Here the CDR3 reads CSVAVGSSGNTIYF. The CDR3, as DNA: TGCAGCGTTGCCGTTGGTTCCTCTGGAAACACCATATATTTT.

This clonotype was counted only a few times. The genes are TRBV6-1 and TRBJ2-7; no firm D call. V lost 6 bases to trimming and J lost 0 bases, with 12 bases between them. Germline CDR1 reads MNHNS; CDR2 reads SASEGT. This CDR3 is built from 14 residues. The CDR3 region is CASRLRSSSYEQYV. The CDR3 nucleotides are TGTGCCAGCAGATTGAGGTCCAGCTCCTACGAGCAGTACGTC.

This clonotype was observed many times. This rearrangement joins TRBV28 to TRBJ2-7; maybe TRBD1 (6 bases). CDR1 and CDR2 from the germline V gene are MDHEN and SYDVKM. V gave up 5 bases and J gave up 3 bases, with 17 bases separating them. The CDR3 sequence is 15 residues long. Here the CDR3 reads CASSTPWTVGYEQYV. The CDR3, as DNA: TGTGCCAGCAGTACCCCGTGGACAGTCGGCTACGAGCAGTACGTC.

The chain carries TRBV29-1 and TRBJ2-5; no reliable D call. Germline CDR1 is SQVTM and CDR2 is ANQGSEA. V was pared by 7 bases and J by 2 bases, with 11 bases between. The CDR3 has 12 residues. In DNA, the CDR3 is TGCAGCGCGGCGCAGGAGCAAGAGACCCAGTACTTC. It translates to CSAAQEQETQYF. The entire variable domain, with the rest obtained from reference TRBV29-1 and TRBJ2-5, is as follows: SAVISQKPSRDICQRGTSLTIQCQVDSQVTMMFWYRQQPGQSLTLIATANQGSEATYESGFVIDKFPISRPNLTFSTLTVSNMSPEDSSIYLCSAAQEQETQYFGPGTRLLVL.